This T cell receptor beta chain was observed in a study of T cells expressing NK-cell markers. Background on the study: Out of eight donors sequenced, seven tested HCMV-seropositive and the remaining one seronegative.

CDR1 and CDR2 (germline): SGHTA, FQGNSA. The CDR3 spans 16 residues. A note on this clonotype: The antigen remains undetermined.

The cDNA for TCR beta came from 5'RACE template switching with UMIs. TCRdb reprocessed the 5' RACE reads and keeps a single row for each CDR3 protein, giving no DNA. This sample's clone table lists about 160,000 distinct CDR3 sequences. Notes on the study in general: A few donors likewise had their CD3+CD56-NKG2C+ fraction led by these clonotypes. Expanded clones of NKG2C+ T cells had an unclear HCMV specificity.

This receptor was identified in a man aged 18-75 years in good health. The V and J genes are TRBV7-2 and TRBJ2-1; TCRdb lists TRBD1, though no DNA is available to test this call. The sequenced sample was blood T cells: a sorted CD56 or NKG2C T cell subset, CD4+ or CD8+ T cells, or bulk PBMC T cells (not recorded which). CDR3 residues: CASSPLGELAYNEQFF.